The 20 T cell receptor beta chains presented below share a single source sample, sequenced in a study of beta chain features in type 1 diabetes (dated by TCRdb to the late 2010s). The antigens for these receptors are not known. The paper's findings and limits, for the study overall: Type 1 diabetes patients showed a moderate but significant shortening of TCRB CDR3 length in all four CD4+ subsets.

The library relied on the immunoSEQ multiplex PCR assay. The entire amount of isolated RNA was reverse transcribed using the High Capacity cDNA Reverse Transcription Kit, so the sequenced TCRB transcripts were expressed ones. TCRdb carries this immuneACCESS record with in-frame sequences only. Its versions omit some clonotypes, under half of them owing to an unresolved V gene in the studies checked, with the rest unexplained. Here the sample has about 260,000 clones; approximately 20% occur a single time. The top ten hold 0.028% of the sample. Material: naive CD4+ T cells from blood. The cell subset or site label of this sample denotes: true naive CD4+ T cells. These receptors came from a woman between 35 and 50 years old with type 1 diabetes.

Only a few counts were recorded for this clone. This chain uses TRBV18 with TRBJ2-7, with a weak D call TRBD1 (5 bases). Germline V gene lookup returns CDR1 KGHSH and CDR2 LQKENI. The CDR3 is 14 residues long. Trimming shortened V by 2 bases and J by 4 bases, and 12 bases separated the two germline ends. CDR3 DNA sequence: TGTGCCAGCTCACCAGTGGGCAGGGAATACGAGCAGTACTTC. This codes for CASSPVGREYEQYF.

This clone occurred a few times. The rearrangement uses TRBV29-1 and TRBJ2-7, with 9 positions matching TRBD1. The germline CDR1 and CDR2 sequences are SQVTM and ANQGSEA. The CDR3 is 14 amino acids. The ends lost 4 bases at V and 2 bases at J; junction bases unmatched: 6. The CDR3 region is CSVAVGQGTYEQYF. In DNA form, the CDR3 reads TGCAGCGTTGCGGTGGGACAGGGAACCTACGAGCAGTACTTC.

The chain combines TRBV19 with TRBJ2-3; 8 nucleotides match TRBD1. With V trimmed by 3 bases and J by 4 bases, 6 bases remained unmatched. The CDR3 is 15 residues long. Germline V gene lookup returns CDR1 LNHDA and CDR2 SQIVND (reference sequence). The chain's CDR3 is CASSIQGAPADTQYF. DNA of the CDR3: TGTGCCAGTAGTATCCAGGGGGCGCCAGCAGATACGCAGTATTTT.

V and J are TRBV6-5 and TRBJ2-3, with D possibly matching TRBD2 (6 bases). Per the germline V gene, CDR1 is MNHEY and CDR2 is SVGAGI. CDR3 length: 14 residues. The V gene lost 6 bases and the J gene lost 2 bases, with 12 bases spanning the gap. The CDR3 DNA sequence: TGTGCCAGCAGGCTAGCGTTCTACACAGATACGCAGTATTTT. Translating gives CASRLAFYTDTQYF.

V and J are TRBV18 and TRBJ2-7; a weak D match, TRBD2 (6 bases). The CDR3 spans 15 residues. Germline V CDR1 and CDR2: KGHSH, LQKENI. Trimming removed 2 bases at V and 2 bases at J, with 13 bases between. This CDR3 is CASSPGQAGTYEQYF. CDR3 sequence (DNA): TGTGCCAGCTCACCAGGCCAAGCGGGCACCTACGAGCAGTACTTC.

The table lists this clone with a few counts. This chain uses TRBV28 with TRBJ1-1; the D is unclear. This CDR3 spans 14 amino acids. The V and J ends lost 5 bases and 3 bases respectively, with 13 bases between them. CDR1 is MDHEN and CDR2 is SYDVKM in the germline V gene. The CDR3 is CASSPGSGDTEAFF. CDR3 coding DNA: TGTGCCAGCAGTCCTGGCAGCGGAGACACTGAAGCTTTCTTT. The whole variable domain, filled in from reference TRBV28 and TRBJ1-1, reads DVKVTQSSRYLVKRTGEKVFLECVQDMDHENMFWYRQDPGLGLRLIYFSYDVKMKEKGDIPEGYSVSREKKERFSLILESASTNQTSMYLCASSPGSGDTEAFFGQGTRLTVV.

This clone has more than one count but fewer than ten. The chain recombines TRBV7-2 with TRBJ2-2; D is unclear. The V gene lost 5 bases and the J gene lost 5 bases, with 9 bases spanning the gap. CDR1 SGHTA and CDR2 FQGNSA come from the germline V gene. The CDR3 totals 13 residues. The CDR3 coding sequence is TGTGCCAGCAGCCCCCGTCCTACCGGGGAGCTGTTTTTT. Amino acid sequence: CASSPRPTGELFF.

This clone has a handful of counts. The chain recombines TRBV7-2 with TRBJ1-2; D is possibly TRBD1 (5 bases). Trimming pared 5 bases from V and 7 bases from J, leaving 14 bases between. Germline values: CDR1 SGHTA, CDR2 FQGNSA. This CDR3 is built from 13 residues. In nucleotides, the CDR3 is TGTGCCAGCAGCCCGCAGCAGGGTGTTGGCTACACCTTC. It translates to CASSPQQGVGYTF. Looking up the rest from reference TRBV7-2 and TRBJ1-2 gives the full variable domain: GAGVSQSPSNKVTEKGKDVELRCDPISGHTALYWYRQSLGQGLEFLIYFQGNSAPDKSGLPSDRFSAERTGGSVSTLTIQRTQQEDSAVYLCASSPQQGVGYTFGSGTRLTVV.

This clone occurred a few times. The chain employs TRBV5-4 and TRBJ2-6, with unresolved D. The CDR3 runs 16 residues. The V end lost 0 bases, the J end lost 4 bases, and 11 bases lay between the germline ends. CDR1 SGHNT and CDR2 YYREEE come from the germline V gene (reference sequence). This CDR3 is CASSLAVSSGANVLTF. CDR3 coding DNA: TGTGCCAGCAGCTTGGCGGTTAGTTCAGGGGCCAACGTCCTGACTTTC.

The J gene is TRBJ2-6, the V gene TRBV7-8; 8 bases align to TRBD1. The CDR3 length is 16 residues. The trim removed 5 bases at V and 1 base at J, leaving 4 bases unmatched. The germline CDR1 and CDR2 sequences are SGHVS and FQNEAQ. Here the CDR3 DNA reads TGTGCCAGCAGCCTGACAGGGGCGTCTGGGGCCAACGTCCTGACTTTC. It translates to CASSLTGASGANVLTF.

The chain is built from TRBV5-6 and TRBJ1-1, with D possibly matching TRBD1 (6 bases). This CDR3 has 13 residues. In germline, CDR1 is SGHDT, CDR2 YYEEEE. Between the trimmed V and J ends, which lost 6 bases and 9 bases, there was a span of 18 bases. In DNA form, the CDR3 reads TGTGCCAGCAATCAGGGGCCGCCCGGAAAAGCTTTCTTT. Translated: CASNQGPPGKAFF.

This clone came up a few times. The chain uses TRBV7-9 and TRBJ1-6; weak D call: TRBD1 (6 bases). The CDR3 has 16 amino acids. Germline values: CDR1 SEHNR, CDR2 FQNEAQ (reference sequence). V was trimmed by 4 bases and J by 0 bases, leaving 10 bases between them. The CDR3 reads CASSSSDSSYNSPLHF. The CDR3 region has the DNA TGTGCCAGCAGCTCCTCGGACAGCTCCTATAATTCACCCCTCCACTTT. Variable domain in full (rest from reference TRBV7-9 and TRBJ1-6): DTGVSQNPRHKITKRGQNVTFRCDPISEHNRLYWYRQTLGQGPEFLTYFQNEAQLEKSRLLSDRFSAERPKGSFSTLEIQRTEQGDSAMYLCASSSSDSSYNSPLHFGNGTRLTVT.

The chain has TRBV30 and TRBJ1-4; TRBD1 matches at 11 bases. This CDR3 has 14 amino acids. Trimming removed 5 bases from V and 5 bases from J; junction bases left unmatched: 4. The germline CDR1 and CDR2 sequences are GTSNPN and SVGIG (reference sequence). The DNA for the CDR3 is TGTGCCTGGTCCCGGGACAGGGGGAATGAAAAACTGTTTTTT. It specifies CAWSRDRGNEKLFF. Based on the CDR3 plus reference TRBV30 and TRBJ1-4, the full variable domain is SQTIHQWPATLVQPVGSPLSLECTVEGTSNPNLYWYRQAAGRGLQLLFYSVGIGQISSEVPQNLSASRPQDRQFILSSKKLLLSDSGFYLCAWSRDRGNEKLFFGSGTQLSVL.

As DNA, the CDR3 is TGTGCCACCAGCAGAGATGGGGGCGGGAGGGCCTTCTACGAGCAGTACTTC. It yields the protein CATSRDGGGRAFYEQYF. This rearrangement joins TRBV15 to TRBJ2-7; 9 bases line up with TRBD2. V shed 0 bases and J 3 bases; nucleotides not matched to a gene: 9. Germline-derived CDR1 and CDR2 are LNHNV and YYDKDF (reference sequence). The CDR3 is made up of 17 amino acids.

The rearrangement joins TRBV29-1 to TRBJ1-4; 9 bases agree with TRBD1. CDR1 SQVTM and CDR2 ANQGSEA come from the germline V gene. The CDR3 sequence is 13 residues long. Trimming cost V 7 bases and J 3 bases; bases outside gene matches: 3. Written as DNA, the CDR3 is TGCAGCGGCCGGGACAGGGCTAATGAAAAACTGTTTTTT. Amino acid sequence: CSGRDRANEKLFF.

This clone has only a few counts. The rearrangement joins TRBV9 to TRBJ1-1, with D possibly matching TRBD1 (5 bases). The germline V gene has CDR1 SGDLS and CDR2 YYNGEE. CDR3 length: 14 amino acids. V dropped 3 bases and J dropped 0 bases, with 9 bases sitting between them. CDR3: CASSARQLNTEAFF. CDR3 DNA: TGTGCCAGCAGCGCCCGACAGCTGAACACTGAAGCTTTCTTT.

This chain links TRBV27 with TRBJ2-6; D may be TRBD1 (5 bases). Germline values: CDR1 MNHEY, CDR2 SMNVEV (reference sequence). There are 16 residues in the CDR3. V was trimmed by 4 bases and J by 4 bases, leaving 14 bases between them. The CDR3 DNA follows: TGTGCCAGCAGTTGGAATGGGGCGCGCGGGGCCAACGTCCTGACTTTC. Encoded protein: CASSWNGARGANVLTF.

This chain connects TRBV18 to TRBJ2-3; D call uncertain. V was cut by 6 bases and J by 1 base, with 14 bases left in between. This CDR3 region has 15 residues. Germline V gene lookup returns CDR1 KGHSH and CDR2 LQKENI. CDR3 amino acids: CASSLRSAGTDTQYF. CDR3 coding DNA: TGTGCCAGCTCTCTCAGAAGCGCGGGCACAGATACGCAGTATTTT.

This clone was picked up a small number of times. The CDR3 bases are TGTGCCCGATCCACCGGGACTAGCGGTTCCTACGAGCAGTACTTC. Translating gives CARSTGTSGSYEQYF. The chain recombines TRBV30 with TRBJ2-7; 11 bases line up with TRBD2. With 8 bases clipped from V and 1 base from J, the junction kept 10 bases outside the gene matches. Germline values: CDR1 GTSNPN, CDR2 SVGIG (reference sequence). This CDR3 has 15 residues.

For the CDR3, the DNA is TGTGCCAGCAGAAAGGGGGAACTAGCGAGAAATGAGCAGTTCTTC. Translation gives CASRKGELARNEQFF. The chain joins TRBV6-6 to TRBJ2-1, with a tentative D call TRBD2 (7 bases). V lost 6 bases to trimming and J lost 7 bases, with 19 bases between them. This CDR3 has 15 residues. Per germline, CDR1 MNHNY and CDR2 SVGAGI (reference sequence).